The source of this T cell receptor (beta chain) is a study of T cell responses to AZD1222 COVID-19 vaccine. Worth noting for this clone: Its specificity is not known.

Some clones are missing from TCRdb's copy, which holds only in-frame ones; the method was immunoSEQ multiplex PCR. The table records roughly 120,000 clones, 75% to 90% of them present only once. Findings and caveats of the study: Unmutated variant regions are reportedly targeted by nearly half of spike-specific TCRs.

Source: peripheral blood, taken 28 days after the second AZD1222 dose. This receptor was obtained from an adult who received the AZD1222 COVID-19 vaccine.

Here the CDR3 reads CASSLGTGRTDTQYF. The DNA for the CDR3 is TGCGCCAGCAGCTTGGGGACAGGGAGGACAGATACGCAGTATTTT. The genes are TRBV5-1 and TRBJ2-3; 8 positions agree with TRBD1. Per germline, CDR1 SGHRS and CDR2 YFSETQ. The ends lost 0 bases at V and 3 bases at J; junction bases unmatched: 3. CDR3 length: 15 amino acids.